In this sample, the clone carrying this T cell receptor beta chain turned up a few times. Trimming stripped 5 bases from V and 0 bases from J, with 16 bases between. The germline gives CDR1 SNHLY, CDR2 FYNNEI. This CDR3 has 16 residues. The data belong to a study of blood T cell repertoires in COVID-19. Assignment of participants to cohorts was predicated upon participant-reported clinical history. Profiling relied on immunoSEQ multiplex PCR, and the TCRdb table lists in-frame clones only, not all of them. The repertoire holds 200,000 to 250,000 clones, 85% to 90% seen once, with 2.5% to 3.5% in the top ten.

This TCR was recovered from a woman between 50 and 59 years old in a cohort exposed to, infected with or recovered from COVID-19 (not recorded which). Sequenced input: PBMCs or T cells enriched from blood (not recorded which). This chain joins TRBV2 and TRBJ1-2; possibly TRBD1 for D (6 bases). The CDR3 spells CASSLKNYRANYGYTF. The CDR3 nucleotides are TGTGCCAGCAGTCTTAAGAATTACAGGGCTAACTATGGCTACACCTTC.